Below, 5 T cell receptor beta chains from the same sample are listed, as sequenced in a study of control samples from healthy donors and cancer patients. Assay: immunoSEQ multiplex PCR; the TCRdb copy retains only in-frame clones and omits some. The sample gives roughly 130,000 clones, approximately 90% of which show up once; 2% to 2.5% is in the top ten. The material sequenced was blood. The receptor set was obtained from a man between 18 and 29 years old in good health.

The chain recombines TRBV7-8 with TRBJ2-2; TRBD2 aligns across 8 bases. The CDR3 covers 14 residues. Germline lookup yields CDR1 SGHVS and CDR2 FQNEAQ. Trimming removed 5 bases from V and 4 bases from J; junction bases left unmatched: 3. Here the CDR3 DNA reads TGTGCCAGCAGCCAGGCGGGGGGCACCGGGGAGCTGTTTTTT. Protein product: CASSQAGGTGELFF.

The chain recombines TRBV27 with TRBJ2-1, with D perhaps matching TRBD2 (5 bases). The CDR3 sequence is 15 residues long. The germline V gene encodes CDR1 MNHEY and CDR2 SMNVEV (reference sequence). V lost 6 bases and J 9 bases, leaving 21 bases between the germline ends. The CDR3 nucleotides are TGTGCCAGCAGAACTAGGTCATTTCGTCCCAGTGAGCAGTTCTTC. Amino acids: CASRTRSFRPSEQFF.

The chain recombines TRBV29-1 with TRBJ2-3; the match to TRBD1 covers 9 bases. V lost 2 bases to trimming and J lost 3 bases; unmatched junction nucleotides: 9. Per the germline V gene, CDR1 is SQVTM and CDR2 is ANQGSEA. The CDR3 is made up of 16 amino acids. This CDR3 reads CSVERAVDRGTDTQYF. In DNA, the CDR3 is TGCAGCGTTGAAAGGGCGGTGGACAGGGGTACAGATACGCAGTATTTT.

The V and J genes are TRBV6-5 and TRBJ1-3; 8 nucleotides align to TRBD1. There are 15 residues in the CDR3. V lost 6 bases and J lost 1; bases outside the gene matches: 5. The germline V gene has CDR1 MNHEY and CDR2 SVGAGI. The CDR3 sequence is CASSPGQGSGNTIYF. DNA for the CDR3: TGTGCCAGCAGCCCAGGACAGGGATCTGGAAACACCATATATTTT.

The chain joins TRBV7-2 to TRBJ1-2; D ambiguous. Germline CDR1 is SGHTA and CDR2 is FQGNSA. This CDR3 is 13 amino acids long. The germline V and J ends were trimmed by 4 bases and 4 bases, with 10 bases remaining between them. CDR3 loop: CASSSREFYGYTF. The DNA for the CDR3 is TGTGCCAGCAGCTCCCGGGAATTCTATGGCTACACCTTC.